The clone carrying this T cell receptor beta chain was recorded once. Its antigen is as yet unknown. This sample was included in a study of cytomegalovirus exposure and HLA in healthy donors. Study outcomes and limitations: It was 164 TCR beta chains that were listed as cytomegalovirus-associated. Specificity for CMV antigens was confirmed in vitro for a few of the CMV-associated chains. First-cohort TCR clusters were later found to tend to co-occur in the 120 validation repertoires. TCR sequences were mostly rare, though some public TCRs occurred in many donors.

Produced via immunoSEQ multiplex PCR; TCRdb's table is partial and in-frame only. Counted here are about 160,000 clones, 86% occurring once; the ten biggest clones make up 5.7%. V dropped 4 bases and J dropped 3; count of bases not matched to a gene: 11. The germline V gene encodes CDR1 SEHNR and CDR2 FQNEAQ (reference sequence). This CDR3 comprises 16 residues. Sequences were obtained from PBMCs. J is TRBJ2-7 and V is TRBV7-9; 8 nucleotides align to TRBD1. The clonotype originates from a woman aged 30 to 39 in good health and CMV-seronegative. CDR3: CASSSKRTTGGYEQYF. CDR3 nucleotide sequence: TGTGCCAGCAGCTCGAAGAGAACAACAGGGGGCTACGAGCAGTACTTC. The entire variable domain, with the rest obtained from reference TRBV7-9 and TRBJ2-7, is as follows: DTGVSQNPRHKITKRGQNVTFRCDPISEHNRLYWYRQTLGQGPEFLTYFQNEAQLEKSRLLSDRFSAERPKGSFSTLEIQRTEQGDSAMYLCASSSKRTTGGYEQYFGPGTRLTVT.